The rows below give T cell receptor beta chains drawn from one sample of a study of shared clonotypes between healthy human individuals. Libraries were prepared by immunoSEQ multiplex PCR; TCRdb keeps only in-frame clonotypes and omits some of them. This sample has tens of thousands of clones; about 61% occur once, and the top ten carry around 50%. Sequencing was carried out using memory CD8+ T cells sorted from blood. The origin of the receptors is a man younger than 45 in good health. Each CDR3 is given with its conserved first and last residue. D genes are given only for firm matches. A row's size may be missing; if present it is once, few, many or a size class.

D	size	J	V	CDR3	DNA
NA	NA	TRBJ2-1	TRBV14	CASSPGGEQFF	TGTGCCAGCAGCCCCGGGGGTGAGCAGTTCTTC
TRBD2	NA	TRBJ2-7	TRBV7-9	CASSPTRTSGPSYEQYF	TGTGCCAGCAGCCCCACTAGGACTAGCGGCCCCTCCTACGAGCAGTACTTC
TRBD2	many	TRBJ2-5	TRBV13	CASSSSAGGPQETQYF	TGTGCCAGCAGCTCCTCGGCGGGAGGCCCACAAGAGACCCAGTACTTC
NA	many	TRBJ2-4	TRBV7-2	CAGEGAKNIQYF	TGTGCCGGAGAAGGAGCTAAAAACATTCAGTACTTC
TRBD1	NA	TRBJ2-1	TRBV4-3	CASSKGTGGSYNEQFF	TGCGCCAGCAGCAAAGGGACAGGGGGCTCCTACAATGAGCAGTTCTTC
NA	NA	TRBJ1-3	TRBV4-2	CASSQDGPISSGNTIYF	TGTGCCAGCAGCCAAGACGGACCGATTTCCTCTGGAAACACCATATATTTT
NA	NA	TRBJ2-1	TRBV7-9	CASSALSGEDPSSYNEQFF	TGTGCCAGCAGCGCACTTAGCGGTGAAGACCCGAGCTCCTACAATGAGCAGTTCTTC
NA	NA	TRBJ2-3	TRBV4-3	CASSHNRGDTQYF	TGCGCCAGCAGCCATAATAGGGGAGATACGCAGTATTTT
NA	NA	TRBJ2-7	TRBV7-9	CASSLVAGPTEQYF	TGTGCCAGCAGCTTAGTCGCGGGACCTACGGAACAGTACTTC
NA	NA	TRBJ1-1	TRBV5-1	CASSQREYTEAFF	TGCGCCAGCAGTCAAAGGGAATACACTGAAGCTTTCTTT
NA	NA	TRBJ1-2	TRBV28	CASSLVEGTYYYGYTF	TGTGCCAGCAGTTTGGTCGAAGGGACATATTACTATGGCTACACCTTC
TRBD2	few	TRBJ2-1	TRBV4-3	CASSTGLAGDLAGQFF	TGCGCCAGCAGCACCGGACTAGCGGGAGACCTAGCGGGGCAGTTCTTC
NA	NA	TRBJ2-3	TRBV11-3	CASSLEGSTDTQYF	TGTGCCAGCAGCTTAGAGGGATCCACAGATACGCAGTATTTT
TRBD1	NA	TRBJ1-2	TRBV6-6	CASSSGQLLAGYTF	TGTGCCAGCAGTTCGGGACAGCTTTTGGCCGGCTACACCTTC
TRBD2	NA	TRBJ2-5	TRBV11-2	CASSRSASGVQETQYF	TGTGCCAGCAGCCGCTCGGCTAGCGGGGTTCAAGAGACCCAGTACTTC
TRBD1	NA	TRBJ1-3	TRBV13	CASSSAHPPTGGFGNTIYF	TGTGCCAGCAGCTCAGCCCACCCCCCGACAGGGGGCTTTGGAAACACCATATATTTT
NA	NA	TRBJ2-7	TRBV6-1	CASSEAMMAAYEQYF	TGTGCCAGCAGTGAAGCGATGATGGCCGCCTACGAGCAGTACTTC
NA	NA	TRBJ1-2	TRBV20-1	CSAPNNYGYTF	TGCAGTGCCCCAAATAACTATGGCTACACCTTC
NA	NA	TRBJ1-2	TRBV11-3	CASSLTGGYGYTF	TGTGCCAGCAGCTTAACAGGCGGATATGGCTACACCTTC
NA	few	TRBJ1-5	TRBV2	CASKLEGVNQPQHF	TGTGCCAGCAAATTAGAGGGGGTCAATCAGCCCCAGCATTTT
NA	NA	TRBJ2-7	TRBV27	CASSMIGDEQYF	TGTGCCAGCAGTATGATCGGCGACGAGCAGTACTTC
NA	few	TRBJ2-7	TRBV2	CASNPRTSYEQYF	TGTGCCAGCAACCCTAGGACCTCCTACGAGCAGTACTTC
NA	NA	TRBJ1-1	TRBV7-9	CASSLIGPNTEAFF	TGTGCCAGCAGCTTAATAGGGCCGAACACTGAAGCTTTCTTT
TRBD1	NA	TRBJ1-5	TRBV6-5	CASSPQDRGQPQHF	TGTGCCAGCAGTCCCCAGGACAGGGGGCAGCCCCAGCATTTT
NA	few	TRBJ1-1	TRBV29-1	CSVGWDTEAFF	TGCAGCGTTGGATGGGATACTGAAGCTTTCTTT
NA	NA	TRBJ2-7	TRBV5-6	CASSLGVRAYEQYF	TGTGCCAGCAGCTTGGGCGTGAGAGCCTACGAGCAGTACTTC
TRBD2	NA	TRBJ2-7	TRBV25-1	CASSDRLGPSGTYEQYF	TGTGCCAGCAGTGACCGACTCGGGCCTAGCGGGACCTACGAGCAGTACTTC
TRBD1	NA	TRBJ1-4	TRBV9	CASSVGGGGRGDEKLFF	TGTGCCAGCAGCGTAGGAGGAGGGGGCAGGGGTGATGAAAAACTGTTTTTT
NA	NA	TRBJ2-5	TRBV25-1	CASSEDWGVKETQYF	TGTGCCAGCAGTGAAGATTGGGGGGTGAAAGAGACCCAGTACTTC
TRBD1	few	TRBJ2-1	TRBV7-3	CASSPRDRVYNEQFF	TGTGCCAGCAGCCCTCGGGACAGGGTCTACAATGAGCAGTTCTTC
TRBD2	NA	TRBJ2-1	TRBV9	CASSVWGTSVDEQFF	TGTGCCAGCAGCGTCTGGGGGACTAGCGTCGATGAGCAGTTCTTC
TRBD1	few	TRBJ2-5	TRBV11-3	CASSRGQGAQETQYF	TGTGCCAGCAGCAGGGGACAGGGTGCTCAAGAGACCCAGTACTTC
NA	NA	TRBJ2-1	TRBV6-4	CASGGGDTDFNEQFF	TGTGCCAGCGGAGGGGGGGACACGGACTTCAATGAGCAGTTCTTC
TRBD2	many	TRBJ2-7	TRBV28	CASSIGTSSYEQYF	TGTGCCAGCAGCATAGGGACTAGCTCCTACGAGCAGTACTTC
NA	few	TRBJ1-3	TRBV6-5	CASRPGPHTIYF	TGTGCCAGCAGACCGGGACCGCACACCATATATTTT
NA	NA	TRBJ2-2	TRBV4-3	CASSLWAGEVGELFF	TGCGCCAGCAGCCTTTGGGCAGGGGAGGTCGGGGAGCTGTTTTTT
NA	NA	TRBJ2-3	TRBV28	CASSFGLGGENTDTQYF	TGTGCCAGCAGTTTCGGTCTCGGGGGCGAAAACACAGATACGCAGTATTTT
NA	once	TRBJ1-1	TRBV7-9	CASSLLQAEAFF	TGTGCCAGCAGCTTACTACAGGCTGAAGCTTTCTTT
NA	NA	TRBJ1-4	TRBV10-3	CAIREQGNEKLFF	TGTGCCATCAGGGAACAGGGCAATGAAAAACTGTTTTTT
TRBD2	NA	TRBJ2-7	TRBV28	CAIVAGDSYEQYF	TGTGCCATCGTAGCGGGAGACTCCTACGAGCAGTACTTC
NA	NA	TRBJ2-5	TRBV10-2	CASKDYRMAGETQYF	TGCGCCAGCAAGGACTACCGAATGGCAGGGGAGACCCAGTACTTC
TRBD2	NA	TRBJ2-1	TRBV7-3	CASSSTSGSSYNEQFF	TGTGCCAGCAGCTCGACTAGCGGGAGCTCCTACAATGAGCAGTTCTTC
NA	once	TRBJ2-3	TRBV6-5	CASSWLGTDTQYF	TGTGCCAGCAGTTGGCTTGGCACAGATACGCAGTATTTT
TRBD1	NA	TRBJ2-7	TRBV7-9	CASSQVVSTGRYEQYF	TGTGCCAGCAGCCAAGTCGTCTCGACAGGGCGCTACGAGCAGTACTTC
TRBD2	NA	TRBJ2-3	TRBV5-1	CASSGLAGSTDTQYF	TGCGCCAGCAGCGGTCTAGCGGGGAGCACAGATACGCAGTATTTT
NA	many	TRBJ2-7	TRBV11-2	CASSRGGDEQYF	TGTGCCAGCAGCAGGGGGGGGGACGAGCAGTACTTC
NA	NA	TRBJ1-3	TRBV27	CASIQGPSSGNTIYF	TGTGCCAGCATTCAGGGACCGAGCTCTGGAAACACCATATATTTT
TRBD2	many	TRBJ2-7	TRBV28	CASSSGVSYEQYF	TGTGCCAGCAGTAGCGGGGTTTCCTACGAGCAGTACTTC